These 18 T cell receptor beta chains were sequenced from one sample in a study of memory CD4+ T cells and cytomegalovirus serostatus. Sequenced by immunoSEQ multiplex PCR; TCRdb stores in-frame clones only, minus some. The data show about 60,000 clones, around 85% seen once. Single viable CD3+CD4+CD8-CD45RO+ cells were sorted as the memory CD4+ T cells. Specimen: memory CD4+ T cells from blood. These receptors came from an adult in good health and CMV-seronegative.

CDR3 DNA: TGTGCCAGCAGCTTGGGGGAGAGGGGCTACACCTTC. Amino acids: CASSLGERGYTF. This chain connects TRBV7-9 to TRBJ1-2, with a weak D call TRBD1 (5 bases). Trimming cost V 3 bases and J 8 bases, with 10 bases left between them. This CDR3 is built from 12 residues. Per the germline V gene, CDR1 is SEHNR and CDR2 is FQNEAQ (reference sequence).

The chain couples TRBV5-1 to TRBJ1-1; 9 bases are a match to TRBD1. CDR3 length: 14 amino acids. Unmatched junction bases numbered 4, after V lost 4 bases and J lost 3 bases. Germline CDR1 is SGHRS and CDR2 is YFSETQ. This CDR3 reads CASSGRTGDTEAFF. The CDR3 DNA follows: TGCGCCAGCAGCGGGAGGACAGGGGACACTGAAGCTTTCTTT.

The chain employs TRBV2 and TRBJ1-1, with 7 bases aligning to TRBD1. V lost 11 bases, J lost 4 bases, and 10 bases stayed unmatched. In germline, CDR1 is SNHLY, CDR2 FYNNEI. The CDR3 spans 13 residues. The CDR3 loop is CAGRGLRGTEAFF. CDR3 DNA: TGTGCCGGAAGGGGGCTTCGCGGCACTGAAGCTTTCTTT.

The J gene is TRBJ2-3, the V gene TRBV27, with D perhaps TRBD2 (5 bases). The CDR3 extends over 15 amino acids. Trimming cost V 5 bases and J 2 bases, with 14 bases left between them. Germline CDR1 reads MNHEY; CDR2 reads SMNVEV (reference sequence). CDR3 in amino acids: CASSGPRGNTDTQYF. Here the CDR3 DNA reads TGTGCCAGCAGTGGCCCCCGGGGAAACACAGATACGCAGTATTTT.

This CDR3 is CASSLMAPAGAGELFF. The CDR3 bases are TGTGCCAGCAGCTTAATGGCCCCGGCGGGGGCCGGGGAGCTGTTTTTT. This rearrangement joins TRBV7-3 to TRBJ2-2, with TRBD2 identical over 7 bases. Losses at the gene ends were 1 base for V and 6 bases for J; bases not matched to a gene: 8. Germline V CDR1 and CDR2: SGHTA, FQGTGA. CDR3 length equals 16 residues. The full variable domain, rest sourced from reference TRBV7-3 and TRBJ2-2, is GAGVSQTPSNKVTEKGKYVELRCDPISGHTALYWYRQSLGQGPEFLIYFQGTGAADDSGLPNDRFFAVRPEGSVSTLKIQRTERGDSAVYLCASSLMAPAGAGELFFGEGSRLTVL.

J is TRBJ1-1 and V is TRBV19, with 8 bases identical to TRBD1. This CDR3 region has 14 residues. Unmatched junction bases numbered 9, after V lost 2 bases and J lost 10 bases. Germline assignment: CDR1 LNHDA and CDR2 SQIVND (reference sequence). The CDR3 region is CASSISAGQGGAFF. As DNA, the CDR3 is TGTGCCAGTAGTATATCCGCCGGACAGGGAGGAGCTTTCTTT.

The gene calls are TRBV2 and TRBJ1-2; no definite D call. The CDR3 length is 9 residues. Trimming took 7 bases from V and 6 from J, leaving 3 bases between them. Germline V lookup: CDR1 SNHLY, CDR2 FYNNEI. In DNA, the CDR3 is TGTGCCAGCATGGATGGCTACACCTTC. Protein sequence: CASMDGYTF.

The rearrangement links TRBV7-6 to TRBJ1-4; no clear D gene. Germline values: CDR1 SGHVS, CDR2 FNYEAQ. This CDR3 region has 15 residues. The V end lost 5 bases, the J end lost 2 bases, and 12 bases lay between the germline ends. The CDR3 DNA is TGTGCCAGCAGCATAGAGTTCGGGACTAATGAAAAACTGTTTTTT. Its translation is CASSIEFGTNEKLFF.

The CDR3 nucleotides are TGCGCCAGCAGCCCCTCCTCAATGGGGCACGGCTACACCTTC. It codes for CASSPSSMGHGYTF. The chain couples TRBV5-1 to TRBJ1-2; the D gene is possibly TRBD1 (5 bases). From germline, CDR1 is SGHRS and CDR2 YFSETQ. V lost 4 bases and J lost 8, with 18 bases in between. The CDR3 has 14 amino acids.

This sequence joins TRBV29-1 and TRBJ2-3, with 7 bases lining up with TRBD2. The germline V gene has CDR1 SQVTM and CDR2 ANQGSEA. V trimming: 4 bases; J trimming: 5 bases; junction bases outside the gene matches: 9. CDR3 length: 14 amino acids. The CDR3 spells CSVGAGAVIDTQYF. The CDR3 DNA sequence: TGCAGCGTTGGGGCGGGAGCCGTCATAGATACGCAGTATTTT.

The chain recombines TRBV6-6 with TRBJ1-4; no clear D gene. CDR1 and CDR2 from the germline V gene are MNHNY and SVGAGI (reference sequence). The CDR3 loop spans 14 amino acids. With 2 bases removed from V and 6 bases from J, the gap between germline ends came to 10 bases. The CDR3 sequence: CASSYGKKYEKLFF. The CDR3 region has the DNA TGTGCCAGCAGTTACGGGAAAAAATATGAAAAACTGTTTTTT.

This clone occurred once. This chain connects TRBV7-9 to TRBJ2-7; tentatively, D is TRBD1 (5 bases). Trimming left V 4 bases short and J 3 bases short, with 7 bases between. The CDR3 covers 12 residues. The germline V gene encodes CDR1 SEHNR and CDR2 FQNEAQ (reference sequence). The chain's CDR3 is CASSSTVYEQYF. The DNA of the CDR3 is TGTGCCAGCAGCTCGACAGTCTACGAGCAGTACTTC.

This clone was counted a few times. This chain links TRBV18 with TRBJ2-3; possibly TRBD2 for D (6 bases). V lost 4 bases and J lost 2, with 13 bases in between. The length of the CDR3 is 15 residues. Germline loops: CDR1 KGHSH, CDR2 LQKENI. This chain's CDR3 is CASSLLGGFTDTQYF. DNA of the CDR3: TGTGCCAGCTCACTCCTGGGGGGATTCACAGATACGCAGTATTTT.

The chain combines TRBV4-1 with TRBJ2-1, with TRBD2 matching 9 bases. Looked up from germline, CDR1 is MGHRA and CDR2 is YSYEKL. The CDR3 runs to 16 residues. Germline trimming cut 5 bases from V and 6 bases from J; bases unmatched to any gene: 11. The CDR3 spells CASSKFVAGAGNEQFF. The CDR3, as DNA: TGCGCCAGCAGCAAGTTTGTAGCGGGAGCGGGCAATGAGCAGTTCTTC.

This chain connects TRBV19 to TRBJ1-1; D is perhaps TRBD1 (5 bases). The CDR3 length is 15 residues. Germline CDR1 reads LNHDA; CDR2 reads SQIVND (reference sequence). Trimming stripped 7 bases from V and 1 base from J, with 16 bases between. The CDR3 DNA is TGTGCCAGTATCGGAAAAGGTAGGGGGAACACTGAAGCTTTCTTT. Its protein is CASIGKGRGNTEAFF. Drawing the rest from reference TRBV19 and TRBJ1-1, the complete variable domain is DGGITQSPKYLFRKEGQNVTLSCEQNLNHDAMYWYRQDPGQGLRLIYYSQIVNDFQKGDIAEGYSVSREKKESFPLTVTSAQKNPTAFYLCASIGKGRGNTEAFFGQGTRLTVV.

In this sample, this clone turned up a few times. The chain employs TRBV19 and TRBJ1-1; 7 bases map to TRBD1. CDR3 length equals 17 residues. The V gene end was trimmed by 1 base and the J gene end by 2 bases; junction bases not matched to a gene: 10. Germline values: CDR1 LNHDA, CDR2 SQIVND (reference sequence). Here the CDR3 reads CASSIGWSRQGNTEAFF. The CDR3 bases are TGTGCCAGTAGTATAGGGTGGTCGAGACAGGGAAACACTGAAGCTTTCTTT.

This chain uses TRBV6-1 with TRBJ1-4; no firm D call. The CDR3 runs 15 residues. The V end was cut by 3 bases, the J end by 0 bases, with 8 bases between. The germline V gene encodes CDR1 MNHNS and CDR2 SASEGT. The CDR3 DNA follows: TGTGCCAGCAGTGAGGGCCCGGCAACTAATGAAAAACTGTTTTTT. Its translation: CASSEGPATNEKLFF.

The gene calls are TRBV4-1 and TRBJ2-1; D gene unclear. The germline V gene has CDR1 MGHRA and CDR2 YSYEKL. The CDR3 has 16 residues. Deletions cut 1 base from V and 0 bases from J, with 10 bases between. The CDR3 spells CASSQVDILSYNEQFF. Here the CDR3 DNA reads TGCGCCAGCAGCCAAGTCGATATCCTCTCCTACAATGAGCAGTTCTTC.